Below are 9 T cell receptor beta chains sequenced from a single sample in a study of spatial heterogeneity in lung cancer. Time point reported: sample taken at primary tumor resection. Whole RNA obtained from tumor, nontumor lung or frozen PBMC underwent sequencing without sorting. TCRdb reanalysed the 5' RACE reads using MiXCR and keeps one entry per CDR3 protein. The sample has 45,000 to 55,000 distinct CDR3 sequences, roughly 5% seen once. The specimen comprised PBMCs, sampled at surgery. The origin of the receptors is a male donor with early-stage non-small cell lung cancer.

Ten or more counts support this clonotype. The rearrangement links TRBV18 to TRBJ1-5; D is perhaps TRBD1 (5 bases). V was trimmed by 3 bases and J by 3 bases, leaving 9 bases between them. CDR3 length: 14 residues. Germline assignment: CDR1 KGHSH and CDR2 LQKENI. The CDR3: CASSPEGTNQPQHF. CDR3 in DNA: TGTGCCAGCTCACCCGAGGGGACCAATCAGCCCCAGCATTTT.

This clonotype appeared many times. The chain uses TRBV30 and TRBJ2-1, with D hard to call. There are 15 residues in the CDR3. V shed 2 bases and J shed 6 bases, with 17 bases lying between them. Germline values: CDR1 GTSNPN, CDR2 SVGIG (reference sequence). The CDR3 DNA follows: TGTGCCTGGAGTCCCCCCTGGGTTAGCTTCAATGAGCAGTTCTTC. Protein sequence: CAWSPPWVSFNEQFF. The full variable domain, its missing parts supplied by reference TRBV30 and TRBJ2-1, is SQTIHQWPATLVQPVGSPLSLECTVEGTSNPNLYWYRQAAGRGLQLLFYSVGIGQISSEVPQNLSASRPQDRQFILSSKKLLLSDSGFYLCAWSPPWVSFNEQFFGPGTRLTVL.

The sample holds many counts of this clonotype. The rearrangement links TRBV28 to TRBJ1-4; 7 bases line up with TRBD1. V gave up 7 bases and J gave up 4 bases; unmatched junction bases: 6. The CDR3 runs to 14 residues. Germline-derived CDR1 and CDR2 are MDHEN and SYDVKM. CDR3 bases: TGTGCCAGCACCAAGGGACAGCTTAATGAAAAACTGTTTTTT. It translates to CASTKGQLNEKLFF.

In this sample, this clonotype turned up many times. The rearrangement joins TRBV5-1 to TRBJ2-1, with TRBD1 matching over 8 bases. Germline CDR1 SGHRS, CDR2 YFSETQ. Germline trimming cut 2 bases from V and 7 bases from J; bases unmatched to any gene: 5. The CDR3 is made up of 14 amino acids. CDR3 sequence (DNA): TGCGCCAGCAGCTTCCGGACAGGGCAAAATGAGCAGTTCTTC. It is translated as CASSFRTGQNEQFF.

This clonotype has ten or more counts. The chain is built from TRBV29-1 and TRBJ2-3; TRBD1 aligns across 7 bases. Germline loops: CDR1 SQVTM, CDR2 ANQGSEA. The length of the CDR3 is 13 residues. Unmatched junction bases numbered 3, after V lost 3 bases and J lost 3 bases. Written as DNA, the CDR3 is TGCAGCGTTGAGCACAGGGGAACAGATACGCAGTATTTT. This gives the protein CSVEHRGTDTQYF.

Many counts were recorded for this clonotype. V usage is TRBV4-3 and J usage is TRBJ1-3, with D hard to call. V was pared by 2 bases and J by 2 bases, with 10 bases between. The CDR3 is 15 residues long. The germline V gene encodes CDR1 LGHNA and CDR2 YSLEER. CDR3 nucleotide sequence: TGCGCCAGCAGCCAAAGTCTAATGGCTGGAAACACCATATATTTT. Amino acids: CASSQSLMAGNTIYF.

This clonotype was observed at least ten times. V gene TRBV20-1 combines with J gene TRBJ2-1; a weak D match, TRBD2 (5 bases). This CDR3 region has 15 residues. CDR1 is DFQATT, CDR2 SNEGSKA, per germline (reference sequence). V was trimmed by 4 bases and J by 9 bases, leaving 22 bases between them. Written as DNA, the CDR3 is TGCAGTGCTAAGTTCCTTCTAGCCCTAAGAGGTGAGCAGTTCTTC. It codes for CSAKFLLALRGEQFF.

A remark on this clonotype: A much more abundant neighbour one base away suggests this may be a read error. The V gene is TRBV3-1, the J gene TRBJ1-2; D might be TRBD1 (5 bases). The CDR3 is 13 amino acids. Germline V lookup: CDR1 LGHDT, CDR2 YNNKEL (reference sequence). CDR3 in amino acids: CASSPAGTYDYTF. CDR3 in DNA: TGTGCCAGCAGCCCCGCCGGGACCTATGACTACACCTTC.

In its sample, this clonotype was seen many times. The junction and the germline gene differ at one end; a read error may be behind it. The chain is built from TRBV14 and TRBJ2-6, with unresolved D. Germline-derived CDR1 and CDR2 are SGHDN and FVKESK. The CDR3 is made up of 14 amino acids. The CDR3 DNA sequence: TGTGTCAGCAGCCAAGTCTCTGGGGCCAACGTCCTGACTTTC. It is translated as CVSSQVSGANVLTF.